The text below deals with one TCR beta chain. Its antigen target is currently unknown. No much larger clonotype is one base removed from it; base qualities were not supplied. The data belong to a study of OX40 agonist ivuxolimab in advanced cancers. Background on the whole study: Ivuxolimab was an agonistic, fully human IgG2 monoclonal antibody directed against OX40 (CD134), a costimulatory receptor. Intravenous ivuxolimab was administered to patients every 2 weeks at six dose levels: 0.01, 0.1, 0.3, 1.5, 3 and 10 mg/kg. Of the approximately 53 patients in dose escalation, 19 had hepatocellular carcinoma, about 15 had melanoma, 9 had renal cell carcinoma and 9 had head and neck cancer. In the dose-escalation cohort, roughly four fifths of patients were male, and the mean age was roughly 60 years, with a range of about 23 to 85. Patients were allowed to have had prior anti-PD-1, anti-PD-L1 or anti-CTLA-4 therapy, and approximately 41% of the dose-escalation patients had previously received checkpoint inhibitors. Partial responses occurred in three dose-escalation patients: two with cutaneous melanoma and one with hepatocellular carcinoma. Peripheral TCRbeta sequencing was intended to test whether TCR sequence diversity was altered and clonal T-cell expansion was caused by ivuxolimab. The paper covers the monotherapy dose-escalation part of the phase I ivuxolimab trial, which included N of about 50 patients.

What the research found in general, with its limitations: After ivuxolimab, CD8+ T cells had more expanded clones than CD4+ T cells on average. At doses of 0.1 to 3.0 mg/kg, clonal expansion of both CD4+ and CD8+ T cells in blood was seen between baseline and week 6. The antigen specificity of the peripheral T cells that underwent clonal expansion was not determined. Low levels of normalized T-cell clonal expansion were also shown by some nonresponding patients. In partial responders in the 0.1-3.0 mg/kg groups, normalized peripheral clonal expansion was found to be among the lowest, especially among CD8+ T cells.

The trial excluded patients who had a history of autoimmune disease or who were on systemic immunosuppression. Peripheral blood for TCR sequencing was drawn from every dose cohort at baseline, at cycle 4 day 1 and at cycle 7 day 1. The samples were drawn from a first-in-human, open-label, multicenter phase I dose-escalation trial of ivuxolimab. The trial enrolled adults with locally advanced or metastatic head and neck squamous cell, hepatocellular, melanoma or renal cell carcinoma. Before TCR sequencing, CD4+ and CD8+ T cells were separately sorted from peripheral blood. To sequence the TCRbeta CDR3 region, genomic DNA was isolated from the sorted cells. The immunoSEQ Assay was used to sequence the TCRbeta CDR3 regions. This is the immuneACCESS table as TCRdb keeps it, with only in-frame sequences that have V and J called. A part of the clones is gone; compared with another copy, unresolved V genes explain less than half, and the rest is unexplained. The sample yields over 35,000 clones; 80% were counted once. 4% to 4.5% of the sample goes to the ten largest clones.

V drops 4 bases and J drops 7 bases, leaving 15 bases in between. Its CDR3 holds 14 amino acids, cysteine through phenylalanine. Of the read, only the CDR3 DNA is kept; its 42 bases are in frame from base 1. The CDR1 and CDR2 encoded by the germline V gene (reference sequence) are SGHKS and YYEKEE. The sample here was CD4+ or CD8+ T cells sorted from blood, taken in a trial of the OX40 agonist ivuxolimab. The sequence derives from an adult with an advanced solid tumor such as melanoma, head and neck, liver or kidney cancer. The V and J genes are TRBV5-5 and TRBJ1-5; the D gene is perhaps TRBD1, on 5 matching bases. The CDR3 region reads CASSLERGGQPQHF. The bases are TGTGCCAGCAGCCTCGAGCGGGGCGGGCAGCCCCAGCATTTT. The variable domain in full, with residues beyond the CDR3 obtained from the reference TRBV5-5 and TRBJ1-5 genes, is DAGVTQSPTHLIKTRGQQVTLRCSPISGHKSVSWYQQVLGQGPQFIFQYYEKEERGRGNFPDRFSARQFPNYSSELNVNALLLGDSALYLCASSLERGGQPQHFGDGTRLSIL.